The 10 T cell receptor beta chains below were found in one sample sequenced in a study of T cell responses to AZD1222 COVID-19 vaccine. Clones were read by immunoSEQ multiplex PCR, and TCRdb kept only the in-frame ones, dropping some. The data hold approximately 150,000 clones, with 92% observed a single time. The source material was peripheral blood, sampled on day 0 of MenACWY control vaccination. These receptors were obtained from an adult in good health.

The rearrangement uses TRBV28 and TRBJ1-1; no clear D. There are 13 residues in the CDR3. Trimming shortened V by 4 bases and J by 0 bases, and 6 bases separated the two germline ends. Germline values: CDR1 MDHEN, CDR2 SYDVKM. CDR3 sequence: CASSSVMNTEAFF. CDR3 nucleotides: TGTGCCAGCAGTTCGGTCATGAACACTGAAGCTTTCTTT.

The chain links TRBV19 to TRBJ1-3; D possibly corresponds to TRBD1 (6 bases). The CDR3 spans 15 residues. Germline V CDR1 and CDR2: LNHDA, SQIVND (reference sequence). V was cut by 8 bases and J by 0 bases, with 14 bases left in between. CDR3 coding DNA: TGTGCCAGTTCCCTGGACAGCTACTCTGGAAACACCATATATTTT. This encodes CASSLDSYSGNTIYF.

V usage is TRBV10-3 and J usage is TRBJ2-7, with TRBD1 identical over 12 bases. The CDR3 totals 16 residues. Germline assignment: CDR1 ENHRY and CDR2 SYGVKD. The J segment lost 0 bases and the V segment lost 4 bases, leaving 4 bases of the junction unmatched. CDR3 sequence: CAISVPGQGASYEQYF. In DNA, the CDR3 is TGTGCCATCAGTGTACCGGGACAGGGGGCCTCCTACGAGCAGTACTTC.

The gene calls are TRBV5-1 and TRBJ1-2; TRBD1 matches 9 bases. The CDR3 contains 15 residues. V shed 1 base and J 6 bases; nucleotides not matched to a gene: 7. The germline CDR1 and CDR2 sequences are SGHRS and YFSETQ. The CDR3 here is CASSLPTGGFDGYTF. The CDR3 DNA follows: TGCGCCAGCAGCTTGCCGACAGGGGGATTCGATGGCTACACCTTC.

The genes are TRBV25-1 and TRBJ2-1, with TRBD1 matching 9 bases. Germline loops: CDR1 MGHDK, CDR2 SYGVNS. With V trimmed by 6 bases and J by 1 base, 7 bases remained unmatched. There are 16 residues in the CDR3. This CDR3 reads CASRETGTGSYNEQFF. CDR3 nucleotide sequence: TGTGCCAGCAGGGAAACCGGGACAGGGTCCTACAATGAGCAGTTCTTC.

V and J are TRBV16 and TRBJ2-7; 8 bases agree with TRBD1. Trimming at V came to 0 bases and at J to 4 bases, leaving 5 bases not matched to a gene. The CDR3 consists of 15 residues. Germline lookup yields CDR1 KGHSY and CDR2 FQNENV. This CDR3 reads CASSQSGTGSYEQYF. CDR3 bases: TGTGCCAGCAGCCAATCAGGGACAGGCTCGTACGAGCAGTACTTC.

This clone has just one count. V is TRBV18 and J is TRBJ1-6; 9 bases agree with TRBD1. CDR1 is KGHSH and CDR2 is LQKENI in the germline V gene. This CDR3 has 16 residues. V was clipped by 4 bases and J by 10 bases; unmatched bases: 11. CDR3 residues: CASSLQPGQGLSPLHF. CDR3 nucleotides: TGTGCCAGCTCACTCCAACCGGGACAGGGCCTATCACCCCTCCACTTT.

J is TRBJ2-7 and V is TRBV19; no clear D gene. CDR3 size: 15 residues. Per germline, CDR1 LNHDA and CDR2 SQIVND (reference sequence). V shed 0 bases and J shed 0 bases, with 9 bases lying between them. The CDR3: CASSIESFSSYEQYF. The CDR3 DNA follows: TGTGCCAGTAGTATAGAGAGCTTTAGCTCCTACGAGCAGTACTTC.

In its sample, this clone was seen once. The chain couples TRBV25-1 to TRBJ1-1, with D possibly matching TRBD1 (5 bases). Trimming pared 3 bases from V and 8 bases from J, leaving 16 bases between. Germline loops: CDR1 MGHDK, CDR2 SYGVNS. The CDR3 consists of 14 residues. CDR3 DNA: TGTGCCAGCAGTGAGGGGCAGGTCCTCACCGAAGCTTTCTTT. Its translation is CASSEGQVLTEAFF.

This sequence joins TRBV3-1 (or the pseudogene TRBV3-2) and TRBJ2-1, with TRBD2 matching over 10 bases. The CDR3 has 15 residues. Germline CDR1 and CDR2: LGHDT and YNNKEL (reference sequence). Germline trimming cut 0 bases from V and 8 bases from J; bases unmatched to any gene: 4. The CDR3 here is CASSQELAGSDEQFF. In DNA, the CDR3 is TGTGCCAGCAGCCAAGAACTAGCGGGATCCGATGAGCAGTTCTTC.